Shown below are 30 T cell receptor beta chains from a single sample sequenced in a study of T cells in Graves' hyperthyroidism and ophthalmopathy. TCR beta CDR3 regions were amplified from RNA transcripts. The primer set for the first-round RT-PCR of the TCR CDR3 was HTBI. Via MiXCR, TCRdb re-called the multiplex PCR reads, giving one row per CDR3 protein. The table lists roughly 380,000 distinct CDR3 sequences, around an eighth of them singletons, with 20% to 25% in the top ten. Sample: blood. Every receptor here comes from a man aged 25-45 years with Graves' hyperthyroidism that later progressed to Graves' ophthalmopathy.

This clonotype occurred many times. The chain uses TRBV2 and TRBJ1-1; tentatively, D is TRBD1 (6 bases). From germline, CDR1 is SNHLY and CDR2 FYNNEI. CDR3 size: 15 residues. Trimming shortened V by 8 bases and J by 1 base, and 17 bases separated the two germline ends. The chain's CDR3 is CASHPSGARNTEAFF. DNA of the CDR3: TGTGCCAGCCACCCGTCGGGGGCTCGGAACACTGAAGCTTTCTTT.

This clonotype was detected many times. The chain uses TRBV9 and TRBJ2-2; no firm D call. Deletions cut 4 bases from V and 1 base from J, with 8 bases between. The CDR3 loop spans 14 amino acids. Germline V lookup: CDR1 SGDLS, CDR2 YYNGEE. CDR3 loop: CASSPRLNTGELFF. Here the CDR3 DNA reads TGTGCCAGCAGCCCCCGACTGAACACCGGGGAGCTGTTTTTT.

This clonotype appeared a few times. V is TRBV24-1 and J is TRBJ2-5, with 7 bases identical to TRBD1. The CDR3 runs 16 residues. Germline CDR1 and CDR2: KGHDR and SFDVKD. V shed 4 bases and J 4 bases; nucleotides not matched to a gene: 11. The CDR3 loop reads CATSDTLTGVGETQYF. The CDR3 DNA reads TGTGCCACCAGTGACACCCTTACAGGGGTGGGAGAGACCCAGTACTTC.

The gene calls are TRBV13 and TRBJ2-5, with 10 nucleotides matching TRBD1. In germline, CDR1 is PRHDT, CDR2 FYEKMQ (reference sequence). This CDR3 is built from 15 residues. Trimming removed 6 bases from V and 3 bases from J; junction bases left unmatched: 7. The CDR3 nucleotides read TGTGCCAGCAGAATTCAGGGGACAGGGGAAGAGACCCAGTACTTC. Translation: CASRIQGTGEETQYF.

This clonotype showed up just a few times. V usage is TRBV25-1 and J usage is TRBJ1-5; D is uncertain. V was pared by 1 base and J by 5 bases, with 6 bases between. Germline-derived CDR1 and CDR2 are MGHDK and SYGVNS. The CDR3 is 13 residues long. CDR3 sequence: CASSEWRDQPQHF. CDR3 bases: TGTGCCAGCAGTGAATGGAGGGATCAGCCCCAGCATTTT. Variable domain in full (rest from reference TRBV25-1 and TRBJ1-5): EADIYQTPRYLVIGTGKKITLECSQTMGHDKMYWYQQDPGMELHLIHYSYGVNSTEKGDLSSESTVSRIRTEHFPLTLESARPSHTSQYLCASSEWRDQPQHFGDGTRLSIL.

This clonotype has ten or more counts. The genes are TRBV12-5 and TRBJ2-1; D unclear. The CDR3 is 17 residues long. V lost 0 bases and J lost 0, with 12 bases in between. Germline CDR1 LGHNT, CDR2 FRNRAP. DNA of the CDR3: TGTGCTAGTGGTTTGGTAGTCGGCAGGAGCTCCTACAATGAGCAGTTCTTC. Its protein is CASGLVVGRSSYNEQFF.

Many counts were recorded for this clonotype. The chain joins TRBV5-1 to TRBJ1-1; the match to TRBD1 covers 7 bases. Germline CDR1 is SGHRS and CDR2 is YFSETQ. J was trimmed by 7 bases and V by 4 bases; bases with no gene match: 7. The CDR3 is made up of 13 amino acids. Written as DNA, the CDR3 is TGCGCCAGCAGCCCATGGACAGGCAGTGAAGCTTTCTTT. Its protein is CASSPWTGSEAFF.

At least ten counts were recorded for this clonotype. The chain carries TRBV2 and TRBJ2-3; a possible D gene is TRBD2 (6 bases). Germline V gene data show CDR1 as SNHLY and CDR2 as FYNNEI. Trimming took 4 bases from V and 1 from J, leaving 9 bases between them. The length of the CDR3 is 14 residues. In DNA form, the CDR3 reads TGTGCCAGCAGTGCGGGCGGGGGCACAGATACGCAGTATTTT. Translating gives CASSAGGGTDTQYF.

The CDR3 spells CASAPSDTGELFF. CDR3 sequence (DNA): TGCGCCAGCGCCCCCTCGGACACCGGGGAGCTGTTTTTT. J is TRBJ2-2 and V is TRBV4-1, with unresolved D. CDR3 length: 13 amino acids. The germline CDR1 and CDR2 sequences are MGHRA and YSYEKL. V dropped 8 bases and J dropped 3 bases, with 10 bases sitting between them.

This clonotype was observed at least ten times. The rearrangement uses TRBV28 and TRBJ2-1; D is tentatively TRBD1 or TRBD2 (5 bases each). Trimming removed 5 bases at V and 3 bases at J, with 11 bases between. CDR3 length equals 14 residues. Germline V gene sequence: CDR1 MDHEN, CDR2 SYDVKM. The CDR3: CASSELGVYNEQFF. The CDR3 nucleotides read TGTGCCAGCAGTGAATTGGGGGTCTACAATGAGCAGTTCTTC.

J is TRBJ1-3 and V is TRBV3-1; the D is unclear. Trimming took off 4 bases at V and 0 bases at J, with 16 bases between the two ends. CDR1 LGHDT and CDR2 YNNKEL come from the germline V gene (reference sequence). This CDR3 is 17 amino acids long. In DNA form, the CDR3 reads TGTGCCAGCAGCCCCCAGTCGGAAGGGCTCTCTGGAAACACCATATATTTT. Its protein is CASSPQSEGLSGNTIYF.

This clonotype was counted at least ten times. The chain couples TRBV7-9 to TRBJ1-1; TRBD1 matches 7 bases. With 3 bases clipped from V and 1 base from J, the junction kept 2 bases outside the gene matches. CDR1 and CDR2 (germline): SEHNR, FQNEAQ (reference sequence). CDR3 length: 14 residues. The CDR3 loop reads CASSFRQGNTEAFF. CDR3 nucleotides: TGTGCCAGCAGCTTTAGACAGGGGAACACTGAAGCTTTCTTT.

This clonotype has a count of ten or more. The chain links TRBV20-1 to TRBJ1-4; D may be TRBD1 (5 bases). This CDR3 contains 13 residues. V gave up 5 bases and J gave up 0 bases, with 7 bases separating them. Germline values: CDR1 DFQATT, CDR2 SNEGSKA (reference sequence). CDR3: CSAEQATNEKLFF. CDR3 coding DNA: TGCAGTGCTGAACAGGCAACTAATGAAAAACTGTTTTTT.

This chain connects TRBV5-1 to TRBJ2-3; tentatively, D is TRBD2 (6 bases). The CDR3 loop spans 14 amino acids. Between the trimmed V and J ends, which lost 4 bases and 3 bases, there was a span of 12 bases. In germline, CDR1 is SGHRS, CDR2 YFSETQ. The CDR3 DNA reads TGCGCCAGCAGCCCGGGACTGGATACAGATACGCAGTATTTT. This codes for CASSPGLDTDTQYF.

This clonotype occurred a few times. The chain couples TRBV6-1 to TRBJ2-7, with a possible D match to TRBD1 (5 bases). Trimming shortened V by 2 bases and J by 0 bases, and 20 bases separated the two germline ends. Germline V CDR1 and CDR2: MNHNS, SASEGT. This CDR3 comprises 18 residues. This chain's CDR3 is CASSEQGNLAASSYEQYF. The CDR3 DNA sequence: TGTGCCAGCAGTGAACAGGGAAATCTCGCGGCAAGCTCCTACGAGCAGTACTTC.

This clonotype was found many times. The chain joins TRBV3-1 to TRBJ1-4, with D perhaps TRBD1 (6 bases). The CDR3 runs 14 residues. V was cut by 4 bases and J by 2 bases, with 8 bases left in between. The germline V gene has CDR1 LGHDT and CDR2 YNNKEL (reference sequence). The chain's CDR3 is CASSLQGTNEKLFF. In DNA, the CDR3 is TGTGCCAGCAGCCTCCAGGGGACTAATGAAAAACTGTTTTTT. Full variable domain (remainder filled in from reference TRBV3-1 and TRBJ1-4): DTAVSQTPKYLVTQMGNDKSIKCEQNLGHDTMYWYKQDSKKFLKIMFSYNNKELIINETVPNRFSPKSPDKAHLNLHINSLELGDSAVYFCASSLQGTNEKLFFGSGTQLSVL.

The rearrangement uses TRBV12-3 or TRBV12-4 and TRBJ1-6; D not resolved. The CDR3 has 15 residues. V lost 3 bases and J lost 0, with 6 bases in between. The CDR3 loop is CASSFRGSYNSPLHF. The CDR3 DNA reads TGTGCCAGCAGTTTCCGAGGCTCCTATAATTCACCCCTCCACTTT.

CDR3 region: CASSFWLSGANVLTF. CDR3 sequence (DNA): TGTGCCAGCAGCTTTTGGCTCTCTGGGGCCAACGTCCTGACTTTC. V usage is TRBV7-9 and J usage is TRBJ2-6; D remains ambiguous. V was trimmed by 3 bases and J by 0 bases, leaving 6 bases between them. Germline CDR1 and CDR2: SEHNR and FQNEAQ (reference sequence). The CDR3 runs 15 residues.

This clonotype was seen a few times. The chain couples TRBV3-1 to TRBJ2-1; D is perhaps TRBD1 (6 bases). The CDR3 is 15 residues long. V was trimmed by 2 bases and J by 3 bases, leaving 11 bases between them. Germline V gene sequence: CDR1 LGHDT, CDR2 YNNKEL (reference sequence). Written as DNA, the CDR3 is TGTGCCAGCAGCCAAACAGGGTCGGTCTACAATGAGCAGTTCTTC. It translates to CASSQTGSVYNEQFF.

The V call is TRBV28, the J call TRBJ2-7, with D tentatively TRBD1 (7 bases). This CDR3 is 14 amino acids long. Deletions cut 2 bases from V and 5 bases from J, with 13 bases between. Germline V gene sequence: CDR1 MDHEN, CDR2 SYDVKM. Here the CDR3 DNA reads TGTGCCAGCAGTTTAGAGGGGGCGGGACACGAGCAGTACTTC. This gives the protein CASSLEGAGHEQYF.

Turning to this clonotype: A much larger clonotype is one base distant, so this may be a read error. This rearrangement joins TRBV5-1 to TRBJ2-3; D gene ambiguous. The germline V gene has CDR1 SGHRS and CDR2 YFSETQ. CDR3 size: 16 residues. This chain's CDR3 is CANSPSASPGTDTQYF. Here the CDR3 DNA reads TGCGCCAACAGCCCCTCGGCGAGTCCAGGCACAGATACGCAGTATTTT.

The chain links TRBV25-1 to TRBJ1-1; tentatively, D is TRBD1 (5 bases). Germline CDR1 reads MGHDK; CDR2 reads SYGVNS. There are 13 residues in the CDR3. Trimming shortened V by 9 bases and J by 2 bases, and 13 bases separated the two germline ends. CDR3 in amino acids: CASSGGSNTEAFF. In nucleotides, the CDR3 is TGTGCCAGTTCGGGGGGATCTAACACTGAAGCTTTCTTT.

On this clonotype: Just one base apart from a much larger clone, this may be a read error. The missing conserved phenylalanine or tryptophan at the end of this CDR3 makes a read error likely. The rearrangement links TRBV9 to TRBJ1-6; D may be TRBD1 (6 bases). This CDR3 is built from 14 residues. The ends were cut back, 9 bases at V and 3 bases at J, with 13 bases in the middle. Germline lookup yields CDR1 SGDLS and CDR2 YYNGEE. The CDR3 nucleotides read TGTGCCACCTCTCGGGGACACTATAATTCACCCCTCCACCTT. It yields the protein CATSRGHYNSPLHL.

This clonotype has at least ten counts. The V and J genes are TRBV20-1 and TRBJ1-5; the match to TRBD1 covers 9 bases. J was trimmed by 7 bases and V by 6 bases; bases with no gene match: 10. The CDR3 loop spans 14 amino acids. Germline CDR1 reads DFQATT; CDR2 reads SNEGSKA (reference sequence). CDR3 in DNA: TGCAGTGCAGCCCCGGACAGGGGCTGGCAGCCCCAGCATTTT. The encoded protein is CSAAPDRGWQPQHF.

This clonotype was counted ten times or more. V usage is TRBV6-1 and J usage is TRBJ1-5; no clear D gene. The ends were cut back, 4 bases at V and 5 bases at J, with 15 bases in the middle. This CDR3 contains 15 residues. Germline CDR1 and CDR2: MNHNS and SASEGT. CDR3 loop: CASSAHRRPYQPQHF. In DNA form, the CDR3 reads TGTGCCAGCAGTGCCCACCGGAGACCTTATCAGCCCCAGCATTTT.

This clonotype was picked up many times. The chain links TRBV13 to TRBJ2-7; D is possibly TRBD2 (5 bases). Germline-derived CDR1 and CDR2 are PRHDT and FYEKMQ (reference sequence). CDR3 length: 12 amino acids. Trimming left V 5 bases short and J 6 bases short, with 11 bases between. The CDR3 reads CASSPRGGEQYF. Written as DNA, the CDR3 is TGTGCCAGCAGCCCTCGGGGTGGCGAGCAGTACTTC.

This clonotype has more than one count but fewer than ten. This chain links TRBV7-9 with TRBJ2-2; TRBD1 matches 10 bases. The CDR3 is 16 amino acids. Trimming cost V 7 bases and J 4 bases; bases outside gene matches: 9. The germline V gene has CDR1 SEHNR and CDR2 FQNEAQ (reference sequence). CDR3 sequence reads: CASTRDRGGRTGELFF. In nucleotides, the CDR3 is TGTGCCAGCACCAGGGACAGGGGCGGTCGCACCGGGGAGCTGTTTTTT.

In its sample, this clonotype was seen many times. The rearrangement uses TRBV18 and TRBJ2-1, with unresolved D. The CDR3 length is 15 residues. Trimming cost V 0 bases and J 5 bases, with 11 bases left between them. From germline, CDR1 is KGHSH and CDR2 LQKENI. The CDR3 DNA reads TGTGCCAGCTCACCACCCCGGGCGTTTGACAATGAGCAGTTCTTC. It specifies CASSPPRAFDNEQFF.

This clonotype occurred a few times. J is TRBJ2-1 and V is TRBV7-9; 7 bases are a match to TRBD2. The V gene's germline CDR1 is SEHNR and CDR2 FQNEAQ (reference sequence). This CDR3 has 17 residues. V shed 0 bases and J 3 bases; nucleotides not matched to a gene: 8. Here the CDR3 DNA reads TGTGCCAGCAGCTTAGCGGACCGGGACTACTACTACAATGAGCAGTTCTTC. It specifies CASSLADRDYYYNEQFF.

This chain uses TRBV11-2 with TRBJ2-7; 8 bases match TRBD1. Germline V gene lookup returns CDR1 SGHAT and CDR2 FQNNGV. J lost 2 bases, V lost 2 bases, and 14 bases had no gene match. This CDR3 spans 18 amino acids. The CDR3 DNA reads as TGTGCCAGCAGCTTACCCCGAGGACAGGGAAGAATACCCTACGAGCAGTACTTC. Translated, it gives CASSLPRGQGRIPYEQYF.